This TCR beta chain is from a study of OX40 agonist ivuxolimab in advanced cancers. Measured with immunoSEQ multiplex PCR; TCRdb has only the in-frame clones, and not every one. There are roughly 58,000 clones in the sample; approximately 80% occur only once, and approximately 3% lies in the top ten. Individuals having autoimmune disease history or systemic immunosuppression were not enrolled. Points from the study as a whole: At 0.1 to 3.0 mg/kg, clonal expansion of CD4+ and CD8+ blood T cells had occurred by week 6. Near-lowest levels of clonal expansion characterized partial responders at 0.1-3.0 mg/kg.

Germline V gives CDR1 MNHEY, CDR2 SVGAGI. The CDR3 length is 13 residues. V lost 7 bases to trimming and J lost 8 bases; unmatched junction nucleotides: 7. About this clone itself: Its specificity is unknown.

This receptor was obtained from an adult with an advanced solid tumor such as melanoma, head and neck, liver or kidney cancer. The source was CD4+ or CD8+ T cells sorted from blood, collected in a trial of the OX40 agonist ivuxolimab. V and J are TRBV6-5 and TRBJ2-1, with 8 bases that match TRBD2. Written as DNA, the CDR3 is TGTGCCAGCACTCAACCGGGGGGGGATGAGCAGTTCTTC. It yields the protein CASTQPGGDEQFF.